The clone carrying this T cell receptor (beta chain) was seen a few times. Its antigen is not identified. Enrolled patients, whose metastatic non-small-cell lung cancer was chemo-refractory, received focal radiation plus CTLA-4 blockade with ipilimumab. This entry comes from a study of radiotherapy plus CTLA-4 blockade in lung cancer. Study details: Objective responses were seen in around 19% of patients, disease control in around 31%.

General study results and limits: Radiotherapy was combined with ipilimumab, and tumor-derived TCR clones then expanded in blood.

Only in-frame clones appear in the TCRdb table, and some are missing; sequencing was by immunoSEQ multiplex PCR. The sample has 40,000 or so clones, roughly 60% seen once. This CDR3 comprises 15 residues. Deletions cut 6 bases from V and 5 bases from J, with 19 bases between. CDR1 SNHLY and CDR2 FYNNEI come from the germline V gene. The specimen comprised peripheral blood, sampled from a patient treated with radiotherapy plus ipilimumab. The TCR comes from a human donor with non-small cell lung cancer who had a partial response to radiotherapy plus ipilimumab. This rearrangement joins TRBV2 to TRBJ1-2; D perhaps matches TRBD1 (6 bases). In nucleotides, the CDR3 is TGTGCCAGCAGAGAAAACAGGGTTGGTAGTTATGGCTACACCTTC. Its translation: CASRENRVGSYGYTF.